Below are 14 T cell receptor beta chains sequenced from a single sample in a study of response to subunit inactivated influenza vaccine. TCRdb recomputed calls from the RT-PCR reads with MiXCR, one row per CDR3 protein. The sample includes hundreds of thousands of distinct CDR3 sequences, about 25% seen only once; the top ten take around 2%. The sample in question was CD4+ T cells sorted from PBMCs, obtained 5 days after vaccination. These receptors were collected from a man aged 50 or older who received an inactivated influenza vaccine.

The CDR3 loop is CASSQVGLNTEAFF. Written as DNA, the CDR3 is TGTGCCAGCAGCCAAGTAGGGCTGAACACTGAAGCTTTCTTT. The chain employs TRBV4-2 and TRBJ1-1; D unresolved. Germline V CDR1 and CDR2: LGHNA, YNFKEQ. This CDR3 has 14 residues. V was clipped by 1 base and J by 0 bases, with 6 bases between them.

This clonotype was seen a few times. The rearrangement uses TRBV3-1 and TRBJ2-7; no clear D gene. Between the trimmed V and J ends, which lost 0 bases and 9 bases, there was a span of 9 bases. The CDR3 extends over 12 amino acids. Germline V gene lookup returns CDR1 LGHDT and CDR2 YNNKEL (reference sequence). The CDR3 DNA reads TGTGCCAGCAGCCAAGACGAAAAGGGGCAGTACTTC. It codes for CASSQDEKGQYF.

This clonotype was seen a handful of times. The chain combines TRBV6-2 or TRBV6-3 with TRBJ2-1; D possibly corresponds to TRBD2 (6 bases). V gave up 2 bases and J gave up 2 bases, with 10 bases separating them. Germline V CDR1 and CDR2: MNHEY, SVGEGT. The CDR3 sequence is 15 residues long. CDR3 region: CASSYGRRAYNEQFF. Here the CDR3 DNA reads TGTGCCAGCAGTTACGGGCGGAGGGCCTACAATGAGCAGTTCTTC.

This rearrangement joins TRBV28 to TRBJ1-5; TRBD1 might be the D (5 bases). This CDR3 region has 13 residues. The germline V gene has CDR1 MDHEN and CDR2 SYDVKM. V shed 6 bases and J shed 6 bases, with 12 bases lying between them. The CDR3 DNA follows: TGTGCCAGCAGACCTCAGGGTAGTCAGCCCCAGCATTTT. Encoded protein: CASRPQGSQPQHF.

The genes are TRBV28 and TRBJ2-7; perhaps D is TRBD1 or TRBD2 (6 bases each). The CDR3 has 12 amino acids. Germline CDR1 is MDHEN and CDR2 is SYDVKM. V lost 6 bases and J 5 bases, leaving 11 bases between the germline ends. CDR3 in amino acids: CASRRDIHEQYF. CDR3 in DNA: TGTGCCAGCAGGCGGGACATCCACGAGCAGTACTTC.

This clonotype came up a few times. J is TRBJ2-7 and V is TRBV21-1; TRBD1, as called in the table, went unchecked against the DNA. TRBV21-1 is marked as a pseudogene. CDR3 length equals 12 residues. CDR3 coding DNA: TGTGCCAGCAGTGGGGGCCGCTACGAGCAGTACTTC. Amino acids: CASSGGRYEQYF.

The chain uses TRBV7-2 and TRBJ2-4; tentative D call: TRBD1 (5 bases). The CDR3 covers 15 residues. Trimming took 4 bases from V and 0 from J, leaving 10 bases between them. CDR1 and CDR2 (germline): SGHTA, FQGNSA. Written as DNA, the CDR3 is TGTGCCAGCAGCTCCAGGGTCCTAGCCAAAAACATTCAGTACTTC. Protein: CASSSRVLAKNIQYF.

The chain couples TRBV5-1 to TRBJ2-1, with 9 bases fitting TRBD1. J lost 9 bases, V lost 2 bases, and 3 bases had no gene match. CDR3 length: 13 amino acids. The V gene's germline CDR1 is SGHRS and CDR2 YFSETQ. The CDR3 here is CASSLGQGLEQFF. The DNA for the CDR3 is TGCGCCAGCAGCTTAGGACAGGGGCTTGAGCAGTTCTTC.

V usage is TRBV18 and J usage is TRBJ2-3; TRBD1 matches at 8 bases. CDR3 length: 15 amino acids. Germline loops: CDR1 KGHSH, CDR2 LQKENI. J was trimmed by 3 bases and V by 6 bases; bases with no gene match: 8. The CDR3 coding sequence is TGTGCCAGCTCGCAGGGGGCGCGGAGTACAGATACGCAGTATTTT. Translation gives CASSQGARSTDTQYF.

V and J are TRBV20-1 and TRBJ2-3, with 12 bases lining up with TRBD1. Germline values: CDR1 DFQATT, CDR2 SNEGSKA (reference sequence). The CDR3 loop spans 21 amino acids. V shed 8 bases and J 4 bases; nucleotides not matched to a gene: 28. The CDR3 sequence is CSIYQMDRDRGPLQLADTQYF. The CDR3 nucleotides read TGCAGTATCTACCAGATGGACCGGGACAGGGGGCCCCTACAACTCGCAGATACGCAGTATTTT.

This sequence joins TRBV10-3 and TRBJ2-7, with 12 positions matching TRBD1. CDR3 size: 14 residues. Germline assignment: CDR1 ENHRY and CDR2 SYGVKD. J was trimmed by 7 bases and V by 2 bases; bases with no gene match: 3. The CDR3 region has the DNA TGTGCCATCAGTGAGCGGGACAGGGGGCAAGAGCAGTACTTC. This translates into CAISERDRGQEQYF.

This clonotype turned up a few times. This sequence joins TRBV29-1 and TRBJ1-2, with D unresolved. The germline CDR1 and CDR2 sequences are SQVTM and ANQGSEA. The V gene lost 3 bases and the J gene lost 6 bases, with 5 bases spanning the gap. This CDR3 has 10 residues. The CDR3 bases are TGCAGCGTTGATACCCATGGCTACACCTTC. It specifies CSVDTHGYTF. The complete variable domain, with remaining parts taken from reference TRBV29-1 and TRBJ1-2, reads SAVISQKPSRDICQRGTSLTIQCQVDSQVTMMFWYRQQPGQSLTLIATANQGSEATYESGFVIDKFPISRPNLTFSTLTVSNMSPEDSSIYLCSVDTHGYTFGSGTRLTVV.

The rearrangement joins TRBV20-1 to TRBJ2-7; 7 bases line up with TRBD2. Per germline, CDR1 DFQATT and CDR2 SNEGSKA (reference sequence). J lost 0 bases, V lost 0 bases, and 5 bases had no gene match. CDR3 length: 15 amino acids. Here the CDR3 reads CSARDAAGASYEQYF. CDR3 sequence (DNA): TGCAGTGCTAGAGATGCGGCGGGAGCCTCCTACGAGCAGTACTTC.

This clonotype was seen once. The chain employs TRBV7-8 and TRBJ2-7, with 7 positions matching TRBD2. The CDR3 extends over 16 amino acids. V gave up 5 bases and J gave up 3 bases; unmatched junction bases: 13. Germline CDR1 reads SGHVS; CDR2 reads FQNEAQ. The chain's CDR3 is CASSPRPAGENYEQYF. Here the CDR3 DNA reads TGTGCCAGCAGCCCACGCCCTGCGGGGGAAAACTACGAGCAGTACTTC.